The T cell receptor beta chain under discussion was sequenced for a study of blood T cell repertoires in COVID-19. On the study more broadly: There were acute and convalescent COVID-19 samples, and they came from the United States, Italy and Spain. Sources were T cells, B-cell-depleted T cells, or PBMCs; the material itself was cDNA or gDNA.

V was clipped by 3 bases and J by 5 bases, with 8 bases between them. There are 12 residues in the CDR3. Germline CDR1 reads SGHNT; CDR2 reads YYREEE (reference sequence). As handled by the study authors: How many nucleated cells were present was estimated from reference gene primer amplification. Profiled with immunoSEQ multiplex PCR; TCRdb holds only in-frame clones, not every one. That table furnishes V, J and clone size, whereas the DNA furnished D and trimming. The table has roughly 190,000 clones, roughly 84% seen once. This clone was recorded only once. This TCR was recovered from a human donor with acute or convalescent COVID-19. The donor label of this sample is uncertain. The V gene is TRBV5-4, the J gene TRBJ2-5; D ambiguous. The sample consisted of peripheral blood. CDR3 region: CASSSHQETQYF. CDR3 DNA sequence: TGTGCCAGCAGCTCCCATCAGGAGACCCAGTACTTC.